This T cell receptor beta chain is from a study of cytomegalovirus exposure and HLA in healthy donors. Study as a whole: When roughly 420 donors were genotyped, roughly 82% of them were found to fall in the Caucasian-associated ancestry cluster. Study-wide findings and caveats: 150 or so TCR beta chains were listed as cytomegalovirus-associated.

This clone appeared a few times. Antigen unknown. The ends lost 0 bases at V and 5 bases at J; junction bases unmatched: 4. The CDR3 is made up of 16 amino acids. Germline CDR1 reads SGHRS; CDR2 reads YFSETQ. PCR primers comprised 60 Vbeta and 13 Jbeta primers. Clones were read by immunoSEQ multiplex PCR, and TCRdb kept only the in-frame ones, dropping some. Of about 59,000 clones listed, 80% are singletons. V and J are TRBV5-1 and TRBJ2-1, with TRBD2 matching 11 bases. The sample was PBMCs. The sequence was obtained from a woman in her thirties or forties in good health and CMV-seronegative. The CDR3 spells CASSLGLAGLNNEQFF. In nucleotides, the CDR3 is TGCGCCAGCAGCTTGGGACTAGCGGGATTGAACAATGAGCAGTTCTTC.